The sample holds one count of the clone carrying this T cell receptor beta chain. The data were taken from a study of control samples from healthy donors and cancer patients. CDR3 length: 13 residues. The V end was cut by 5 bases, the J end by 3 bases, with 11 bases between. Germline V lookup: CDR1 LNHDA, CDR2 SQIVND (reference sequence). Generated by immunoSEQ multiplex PCR, the TCRdb table keeps only in-frame clones and is missing some. The sample holds about 220,000 clones; 90% to 95% are singletons and the top ten take about 1.6%. This sequence originates from a man aged 45-60 years in good health. The material sequenced was blood. This chain links TRBV19 with TRBJ2-7; D is uncertain. CDR3 bases: TGTGCCAGTAGTCACGGACGGTACTACGAGCAGTACTTC. Translated: CASSHGRYYEQYF.